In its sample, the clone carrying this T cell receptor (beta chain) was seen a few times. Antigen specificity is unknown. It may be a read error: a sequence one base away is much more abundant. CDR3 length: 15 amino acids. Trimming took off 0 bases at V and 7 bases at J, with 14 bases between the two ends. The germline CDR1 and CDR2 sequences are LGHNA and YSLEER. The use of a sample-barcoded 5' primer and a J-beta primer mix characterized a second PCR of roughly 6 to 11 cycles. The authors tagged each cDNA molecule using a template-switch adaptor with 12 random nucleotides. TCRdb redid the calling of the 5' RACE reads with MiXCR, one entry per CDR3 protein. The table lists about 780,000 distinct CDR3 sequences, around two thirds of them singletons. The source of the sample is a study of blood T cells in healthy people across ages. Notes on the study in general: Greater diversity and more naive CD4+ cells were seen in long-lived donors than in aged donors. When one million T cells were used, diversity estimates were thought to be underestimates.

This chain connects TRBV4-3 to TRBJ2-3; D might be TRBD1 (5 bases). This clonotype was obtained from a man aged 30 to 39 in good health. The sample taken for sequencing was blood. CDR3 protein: CASSQDGARANTQYF. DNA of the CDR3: TGCGCCAGCAGCCAAGATGGGGCCAGAGCGAATACGCAGTATTTT.